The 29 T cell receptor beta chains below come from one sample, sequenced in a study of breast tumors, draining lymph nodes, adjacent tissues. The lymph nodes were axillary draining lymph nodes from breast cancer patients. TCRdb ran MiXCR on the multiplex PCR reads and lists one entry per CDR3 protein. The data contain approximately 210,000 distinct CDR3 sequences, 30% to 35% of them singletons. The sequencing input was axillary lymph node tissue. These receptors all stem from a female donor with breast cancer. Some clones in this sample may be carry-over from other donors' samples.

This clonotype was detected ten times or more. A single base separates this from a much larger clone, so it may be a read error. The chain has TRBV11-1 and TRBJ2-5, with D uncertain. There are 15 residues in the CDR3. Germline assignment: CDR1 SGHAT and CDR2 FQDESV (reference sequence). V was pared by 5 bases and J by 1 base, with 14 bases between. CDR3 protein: CASSPDGSSQETQYF. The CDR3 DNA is TGTGCCAGCAGCCCAGATGGCTCGTCCCAAGAGACCCAGTACTTC.

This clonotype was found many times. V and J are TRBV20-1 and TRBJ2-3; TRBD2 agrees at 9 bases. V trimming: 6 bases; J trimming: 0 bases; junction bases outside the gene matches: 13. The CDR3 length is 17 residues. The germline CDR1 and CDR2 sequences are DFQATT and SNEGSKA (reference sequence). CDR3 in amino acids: CSAPPPWTSVSTDTQYF. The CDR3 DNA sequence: TGCAGTGCGCCGCCTCCATGGACTAGCGTTAGCACAGATACGCAGTATTTT.

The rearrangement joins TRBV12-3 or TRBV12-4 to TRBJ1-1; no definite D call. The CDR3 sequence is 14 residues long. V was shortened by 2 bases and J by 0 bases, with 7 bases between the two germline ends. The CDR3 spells CASSLLPVNTEAFF. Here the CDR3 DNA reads TGTGCCAGCAGTTTATTACCCGTGAACACTGAAGCTTTCTTT.

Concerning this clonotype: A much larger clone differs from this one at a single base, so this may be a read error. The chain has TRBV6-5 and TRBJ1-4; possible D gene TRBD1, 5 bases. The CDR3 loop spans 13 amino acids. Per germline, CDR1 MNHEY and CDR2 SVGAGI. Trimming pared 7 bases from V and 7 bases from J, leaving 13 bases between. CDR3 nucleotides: TGTGCCAGCACCCAAAGGGGTGGTGAAAAACTGTTTTTT. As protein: CASTQRGGEKLFF.

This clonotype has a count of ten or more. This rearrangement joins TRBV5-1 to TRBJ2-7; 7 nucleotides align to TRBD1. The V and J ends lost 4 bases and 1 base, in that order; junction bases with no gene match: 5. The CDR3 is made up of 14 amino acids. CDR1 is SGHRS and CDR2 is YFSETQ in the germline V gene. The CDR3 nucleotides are TGCGCCAGCAGCACCGGGGACAGTTCCTACGAGCAGTACTTC. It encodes CASSTGDSSYEQYF. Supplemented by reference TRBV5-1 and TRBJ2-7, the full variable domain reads KAGVTQTPRYLIKTRGQQVTLSCSPISGHRSVSWYQQTPGQGLQFLFEYFSETQRNKGNFPGRFSGRQFSNSRSEMNVSTLELGDSALYLCASSTGDSSYEQYFGPGTRLTVT.

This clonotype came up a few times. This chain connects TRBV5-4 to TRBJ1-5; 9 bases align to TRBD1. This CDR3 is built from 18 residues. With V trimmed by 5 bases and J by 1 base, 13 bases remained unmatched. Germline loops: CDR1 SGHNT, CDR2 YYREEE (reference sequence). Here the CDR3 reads CASRSGGTGQGSNQPQHF. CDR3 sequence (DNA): TGTGCCAGCAGATCGGGGGGGACAGGACAGGGGAGCAATCAGCCCCAGCATTTT.

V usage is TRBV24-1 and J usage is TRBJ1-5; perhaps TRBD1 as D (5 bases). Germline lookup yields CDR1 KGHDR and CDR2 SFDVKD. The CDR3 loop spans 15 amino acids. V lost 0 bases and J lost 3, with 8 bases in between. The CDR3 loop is CATSDLDSPNQPQHF. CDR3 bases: TGTGCCACCAGTGATTTGGACAGCCCCAATCAGCCCCAGCATTTT.

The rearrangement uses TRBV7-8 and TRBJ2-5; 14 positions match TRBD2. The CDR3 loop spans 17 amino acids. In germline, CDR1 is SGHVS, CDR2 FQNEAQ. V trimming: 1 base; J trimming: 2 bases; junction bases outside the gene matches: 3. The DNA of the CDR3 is TGTGCCAGCAGCTTAGGGGGACTAGCGGGAGAACAAGAGACCCAGTACTTC. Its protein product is CASSLGGLAGEQETQYF.

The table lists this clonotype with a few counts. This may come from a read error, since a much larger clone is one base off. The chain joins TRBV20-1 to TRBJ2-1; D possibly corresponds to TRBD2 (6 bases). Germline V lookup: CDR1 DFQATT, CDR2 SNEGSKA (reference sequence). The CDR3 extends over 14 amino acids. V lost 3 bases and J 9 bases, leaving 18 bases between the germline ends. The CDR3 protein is CSASALAESTEQFF. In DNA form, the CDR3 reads TGCAGTGCTAGTGCACTAGCCGAATCCACTGAGCAGTTCTTC.

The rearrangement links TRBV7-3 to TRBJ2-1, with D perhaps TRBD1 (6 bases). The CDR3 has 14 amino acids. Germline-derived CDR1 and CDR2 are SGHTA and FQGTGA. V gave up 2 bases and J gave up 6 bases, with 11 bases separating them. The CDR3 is CASSLGGARNEQFF. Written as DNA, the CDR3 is TGTGCCAGCAGCTTAGGGGGCGCCCGCAATGAGCAGTTCTTC.

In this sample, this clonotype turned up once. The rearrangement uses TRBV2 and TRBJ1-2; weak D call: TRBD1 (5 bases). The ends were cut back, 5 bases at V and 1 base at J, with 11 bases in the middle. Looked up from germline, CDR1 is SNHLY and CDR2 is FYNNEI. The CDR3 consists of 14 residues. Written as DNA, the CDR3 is TGTGCCAGCAGTTCGCACAGGAGTAACTATGGCTACACCTTC. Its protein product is CASSSHRSNYGYTF. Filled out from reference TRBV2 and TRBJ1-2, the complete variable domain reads EPEVTQTPSHQVTQMGQEVILRCVPISNHLYFYWYRQILGQKVEFLVSFYNNEISEKSEIFDDQFSVERPDGSNFTLKIRSTKLEDSAMYFCASSSHRSNYGYTFGSGTRLTVV.

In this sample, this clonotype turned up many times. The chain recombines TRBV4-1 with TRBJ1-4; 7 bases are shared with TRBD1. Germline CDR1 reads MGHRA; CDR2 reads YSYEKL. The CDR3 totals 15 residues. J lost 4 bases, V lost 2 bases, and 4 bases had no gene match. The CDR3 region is CASSQLTGHNEKLFF. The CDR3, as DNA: TGCGCCAGCAGCCAACTGACAGGGCATAATGAAAAACTGTTTTTT.

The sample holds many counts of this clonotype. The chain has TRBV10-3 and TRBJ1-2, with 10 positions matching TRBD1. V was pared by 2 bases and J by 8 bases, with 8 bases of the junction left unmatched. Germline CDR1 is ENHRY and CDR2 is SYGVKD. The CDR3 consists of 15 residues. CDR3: CAISELDRGIGGYTF. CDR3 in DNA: TGTGCCATCAGTGAGCTGGACAGGGGGATAGGCGGCTACACCTTC.

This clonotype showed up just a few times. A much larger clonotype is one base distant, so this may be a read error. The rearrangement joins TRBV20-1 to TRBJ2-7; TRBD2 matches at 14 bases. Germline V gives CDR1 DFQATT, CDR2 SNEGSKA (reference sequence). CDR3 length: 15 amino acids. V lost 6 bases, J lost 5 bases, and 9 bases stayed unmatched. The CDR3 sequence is CSAGGLAGGSDEQYF. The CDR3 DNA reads TGCAGTGCAGGTGGACTAGCGGGAGGATCCGACGAGCAGTACTTC.

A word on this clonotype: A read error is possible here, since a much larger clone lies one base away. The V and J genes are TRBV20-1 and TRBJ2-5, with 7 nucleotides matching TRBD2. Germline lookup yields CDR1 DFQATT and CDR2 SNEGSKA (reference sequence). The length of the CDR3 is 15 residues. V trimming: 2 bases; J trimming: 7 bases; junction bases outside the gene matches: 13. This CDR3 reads CSARFRTGGAGTQYF. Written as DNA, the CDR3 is TGCAGTGCTAGATTTCGGACGGGGGGAGCAGGGACCCAGTACTTC.

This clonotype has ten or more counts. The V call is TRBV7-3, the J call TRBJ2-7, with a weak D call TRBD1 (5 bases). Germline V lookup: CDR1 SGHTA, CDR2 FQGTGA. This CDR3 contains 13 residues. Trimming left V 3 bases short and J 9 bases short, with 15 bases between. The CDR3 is CASSFDSHLMQYF. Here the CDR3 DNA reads TGTGCCAGCAGCTTCGACAGCCACCTCATGCAGTACTTC.

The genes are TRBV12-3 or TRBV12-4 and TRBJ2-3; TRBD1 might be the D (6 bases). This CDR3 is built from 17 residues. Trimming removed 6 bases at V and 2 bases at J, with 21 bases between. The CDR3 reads CASSLLGAGGYTDTQYF. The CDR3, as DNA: TGTGCCAGCAGCCTTTTGGGGGCGGGTGGCTACACAGATACGCAGTATTTT.

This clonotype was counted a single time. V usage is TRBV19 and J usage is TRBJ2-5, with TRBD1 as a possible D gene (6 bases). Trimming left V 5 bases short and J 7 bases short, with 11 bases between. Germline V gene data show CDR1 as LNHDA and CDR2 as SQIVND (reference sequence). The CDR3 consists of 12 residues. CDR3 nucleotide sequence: TGTGCCAGTAGTTCGACAGGACGGACCCAGTACTTC. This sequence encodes CASSSTGRTQYF.

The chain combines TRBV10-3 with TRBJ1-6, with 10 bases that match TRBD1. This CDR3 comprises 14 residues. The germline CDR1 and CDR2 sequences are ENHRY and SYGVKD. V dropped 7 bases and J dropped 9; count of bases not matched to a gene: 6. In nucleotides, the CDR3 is TGTGCCATCATGGAGGACAGGGGGAGTTCACCCCTCCACTTT. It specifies CAIMEDRGSSPLHF.

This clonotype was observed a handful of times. Here the CDR3 reads CASSHRGAGSPLHF. The CDR3 DNA reads as TGTGCCAGCAGTCACCGGGGGGCAGGTTCACCCCTCCACTTT. This chain connects TRBV6-1 to TRBJ1-6; a possible D gene is TRBD1 (6 bases). Germline V CDR1 and CDR2: MNHNS, SASEGT. This CDR3 is 14 amino acids long. The ends were cut back, 5 bases at V and 9 bases at J, with 14 bases in the middle.

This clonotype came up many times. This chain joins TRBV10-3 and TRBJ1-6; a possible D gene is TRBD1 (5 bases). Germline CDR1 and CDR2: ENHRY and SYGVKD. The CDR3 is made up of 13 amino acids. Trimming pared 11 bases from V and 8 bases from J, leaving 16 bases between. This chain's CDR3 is CASAAAGDSPLHF. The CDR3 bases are TGTGCCTCAGCGGCGGCGGGGGATTCACCCCTCCACTTT.

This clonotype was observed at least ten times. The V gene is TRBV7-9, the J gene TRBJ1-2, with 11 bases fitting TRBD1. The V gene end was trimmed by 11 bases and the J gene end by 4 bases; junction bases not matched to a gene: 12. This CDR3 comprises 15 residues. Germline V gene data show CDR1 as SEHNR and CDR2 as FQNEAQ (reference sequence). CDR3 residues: CAALPSGQGAYGYTF. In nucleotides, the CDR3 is TGTGCCGCCTTACCCTCCGGACAGGGGGCCTATGGCTACACCTTC.

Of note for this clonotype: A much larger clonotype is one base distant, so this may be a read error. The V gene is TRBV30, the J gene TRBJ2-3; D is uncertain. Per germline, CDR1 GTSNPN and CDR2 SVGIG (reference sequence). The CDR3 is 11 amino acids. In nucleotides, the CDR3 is TGTACCTGGAGCGACCGAGATACGCAGTATTTT. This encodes CTWSDRDTQYF.

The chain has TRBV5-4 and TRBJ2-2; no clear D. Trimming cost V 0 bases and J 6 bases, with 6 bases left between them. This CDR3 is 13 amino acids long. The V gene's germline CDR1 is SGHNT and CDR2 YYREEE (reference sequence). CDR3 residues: CASSLERSGELFF. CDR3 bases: TGTGCCAGCAGCTTGGAGCGCTCCGGGGAGCTGTTTTTT.

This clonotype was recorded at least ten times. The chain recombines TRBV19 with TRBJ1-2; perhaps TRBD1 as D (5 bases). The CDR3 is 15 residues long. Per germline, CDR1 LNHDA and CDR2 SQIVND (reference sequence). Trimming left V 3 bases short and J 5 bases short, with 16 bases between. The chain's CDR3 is CASSISGLGGYGYTF. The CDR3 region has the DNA TGTGCCAGTAGTATTTCAGGCCTCGGGGGGTATGGCTACACCTTC.

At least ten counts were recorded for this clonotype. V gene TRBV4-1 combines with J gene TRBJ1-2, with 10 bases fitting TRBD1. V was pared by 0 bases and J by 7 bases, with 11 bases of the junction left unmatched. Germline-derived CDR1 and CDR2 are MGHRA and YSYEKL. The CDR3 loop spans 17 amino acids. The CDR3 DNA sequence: TGCGCCAGCAGCCAAGAAGAGGCGACAGGGGGCATCAGTGGCTACACCTTC. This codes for CASSQEEATGGISGYTF.

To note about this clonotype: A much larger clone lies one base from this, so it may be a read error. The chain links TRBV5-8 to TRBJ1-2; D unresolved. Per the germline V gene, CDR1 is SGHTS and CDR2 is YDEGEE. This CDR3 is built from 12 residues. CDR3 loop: CASSLLNSGYTF. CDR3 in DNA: TGTGCCAGCAGCTTGTTAAACTCTGGCTACACCTTC.

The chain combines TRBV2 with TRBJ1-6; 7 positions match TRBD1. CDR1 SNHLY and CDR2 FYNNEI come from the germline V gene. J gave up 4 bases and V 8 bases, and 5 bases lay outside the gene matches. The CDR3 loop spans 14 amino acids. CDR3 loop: CASPPGQYNSPLHF. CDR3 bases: TGTGCCAGCCCTCCGGGACAGTATAATTCACCCCTCCACTTT.

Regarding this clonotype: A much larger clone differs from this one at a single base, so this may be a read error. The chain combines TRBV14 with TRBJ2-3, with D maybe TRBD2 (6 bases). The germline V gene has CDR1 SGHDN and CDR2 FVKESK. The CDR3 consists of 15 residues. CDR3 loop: CASQSSVGRTDTPYF. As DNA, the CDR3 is TGTGCCAGTCAGTCTAGCGTCGGACGCACAGATACGCCGTATTTT.